This T cell receptor beta chain appears in the sequencing data of a study of shared clonotypes between healthy human individuals (dated by TCRdb to the early 2020s). Concerning the study at large: The cohort comprised a couple of women and a few men aged 18 to 49 years. For each donor, CD4 naive and CD4 memory were each run on three plates, CD8 naive on two plates, and CD8 memory on one plate. To estimate repertoire size and how much clonotype sharing occurs between individuals, the study deeply sequenced the blood TCR repertoires of about five healthy adults. Different laboratories and diverse techniques were used to prepare libraries and sequence TCR repertoires, to increase sequencing depth and limit assay-specific biases. Leukapheresis yielded between about 0.94 and 8.9 billion PBMCs per donor. Paper-wide results and their limitations: Across several donors, approximately 5% of naive CD4, approximately 4% of naive CD8, under 2.5% of memory CD4, and 0.4% to 0.45% of memory CD8 clonotypes were shared. Naive subsets generally had larger estimated clonotype richness than memory subsets. Only blood was sampled, and tissue TCR repertoires likely differ from those in blood. Because the study included a small number of donors, the genetic and exposure-history diversity represented was limited. Even with the large sequencing depth, rarefaction of the sorted-subset datasets indicated that sequencing was incomplete. Higher generation probabilities were observed for clonotypes shared by all four sorted-subset donors than for non-shared clonotypes. Pairwise subsampling led to the expectation that sequencing depth would affect the degree of clonotype sharing among donors.

Details on this clone: Its specific antigen is unknown. Within one base of it there is no much larger clone, and no base qualities were kept.

Using the deep immunoSEQ assay, TCR CDR3 regions were amplified from genomic DNA by multiplex PCR. For each cell subset, the extracted genomic DNA was distributed evenly across all wells of several immunoSEQ 96-well plates, and each plate served as one replicate. For sorted subsets, 200 ng of genomic DNA, equivalent to around 31,000 T cell genomes, went into each replicate PCR. The purified libraries were quantified using a Qubit 3.0 fluorometer, sized with a Bioanalyzer 2100, and then quantified again using the KAPA Library Quantification kit. Every immunoSEQ 96-well plate was sequenced on a dedicated single-read 150-cycle Illumina NextSeq 550 flow cell. As for how the authors treated the data: Because the immunoSEQ output held only junctional sequences and lacked quality scores, the filtering could not match the filtering applied to full-length reads. Sequences were annotated with PyIR, a Python wrapper for IgBLAST v1.9, and V/J genes and CDR3 were assigned using IMGT germline references. Any read was removed if the V/J assignment was weak (E-value above 1e-6), the CDR3 was missing, or the read contained stop codons, out-of-frame junctions, or ambiguous translated residues. V3J clonotypes were defined as sequences sharing the same inferred V gene, J gene, and CDR3 amino acid sequence. Percentage overlap between repertoires was computed as shared unique clonotypes divided by the size of the smaller repertoire. Repertoire richness was assessed with RTK rarefaction, the Chao1 estimator, and Recon v2.1 estimates of unobserved clonotypes. Generation probabilities were computed with OLGA for all TCRbeta clonotypes obtained by the gDNA method from a few donors. As stored in TCRdb, this immuneACCESS dataset retains in-frame rearrangements with V and J assigned. A fraction of the clones does not appear; measured against another copy, unresolved V genes explain less than half of the discrepancy, and the remainder lacks a known reason. V and J calls and clone size are those listed in that table; D and trimming were worked out from the DNA. The sample table records about 1,900,000 clones; around 96% of these occur just once. Approximately 1% of the sample belongs to the ten largest clones.

CD8 naive samples consisted of CD45RO-negative cells that were positively selected for CCR7, yielding a CD45RA+CCR7+ population without TemRA cells. The donors were healthy, HIV-negative adults with no recently reported acute infections or vaccinations. Only Caucasian adults living in Nashville, Tennessee, USA were represented among the donors. After blood collection by leukapheresis, PBMCs were isolated using Ficoll-Histopaque density gradient centrifugation and then cryopreserved in the vapor phase of liquid nitrogen. Analytical flow cytometry was used to check the purity and quantity of each magnetically sorted T cell population. From each sorted fraction, genomic DNA was isolated and quantified by UV absorbance on a Nanodrop 2000c. The CDR3 starts with the cysteine, ends with the phenylalanine, and has 11 residues. Only the CDR3 DNA stays, 33 bases, in frame from base 1. The junction shows trimming of 0 bases on V and 10 bases on J, plus 6 bases between the germline ends. As encoded in the germline V gene, CDR1 is MRHNA while CDR2 is SNTAGT.

The chain is assembled from TRBV6-4 and TRBJ2-5; the D gene lacks a confident call. This clonotype was sampled from a man between 18 and 35 years old in good health. The material sequenced was naive CD8+ T cells sorted from blood. This specimen's cell subset or site label, interpreted: CD45RA+CCR7+. Here is the DNA: TGTGCCAGCAGTGACTCTCCGGGCCAGTACTTC. Its protein product is CASSDSPGQYF.